The 12 T cell receptor beta chains below were found in one sample sequenced in a study of graft-versus-host responses after intestinal transplantation. Measured with immunoSEQ multiplex PCR; TCRdb has only the in-frame clones, and not every one. The table has 65,000 to 100,000 clones, around 90% seen once. Their antigens are not known. This specimen was unstimulated CD8+ T cells sorted from spleen or lymph node cells, taken before transplant. These receptors all stem from a human donor who was the organ donor for an intestinal transplant.

This chain joins TRBV7-6 and TRBJ1-5; a weak D match, TRBD1 (5 bases). Trimming left V 1 base short and J 4 bases short, with 14 bases between. CDR1 and CDR2 from the germline V gene are SGHVS and FNYEAQ. The CDR3 length is 16 residues. The CDR3 reads CASSLGVGAENQPQHF. The CDR3 DNA reads as TGTGCCAGCAGCTTAGGGGTAGGGGCCGAAAATCAGCCCCAGCATTTT.

The chain uses TRBV6-1 and TRBJ1-4; TRBD1 agrees at 10 bases. The V gene's germline CDR1 is MNHNS and CDR2 SASEGT. Trimming cost V 6 bases and J 7 bases; bases outside gene matches: 8. The CDR3 has 15 amino acids. CDR3 sequence (DNA): TGTGCCAGCAGGTACCGGGACAGGGGCGGTGAAAAACTGTTTTTT. This encodes CASRYRDRGGEKLFF.

For the CDR3, the DNA is TGTGCCAGCAGGACCGGGACAGGGGCTACCTACGAGCAGTACTTC. Its translation is CASRTGTGATYEQYF. V usage is TRBV6-1 and J usage is TRBJ2-7, with 10 nucleotides matching TRBD1. The CDR3 has 15 residues. V lost 6 bases, J lost 2 bases, and 7 bases stayed unmatched. Germline CDR1 reads MNHNS; CDR2 reads SASEGT.

With respect to this clone: An end of the junction does not agree with germline; a read error may underlie this. This chain connects TRBV19 to TRBJ2-6; 11 bases agree with TRBD1. The CDR3 runs 14 residues. Per the germline V gene, CDR1 is LNHDA and CDR2 is SQIVND (reference sequence). The chain's CDR3 is CASSFGTGGNVLTF. The CDR3, as DNA: TGTGCCAGTAGCTTCGGGACAGGGGGCAACGTCCTGACTTTC.

V is TRBV7-8 and J is TRBJ2-7, with D maybe TRBD1 (6 bases). Trimming removed 3 bases from V and 2 bases from J, with 8 bases in between. The length of the CDR3 is 13 residues. Germline V gene data show CDR1 as SGHVS and CDR2 as FQNEAQ. CDR3 in DNA: TGTGCCAGCAGCTTGGGGACAACCTACGAGCAGTACTTC. Translation: CASSLGTTYEQYF.

This clone was detected a few times. The V and J genes are TRBV10-1 and TRBJ1-1, with D possibly being TRBD1 (6 bases). CDR1 is WNHNN and CDR2 is SYGVQD in the germline V gene (reference sequence). The V end was cut by 5 bases, the J end by 8 bases, with 9 bases between. The CDR3 extends over 11 amino acids. CDR3 DNA: TGCGCCAGCAGTTCCGGGACAGAAGCTTTCTTT. Amino acid sequence: CASSSGTEAFF.

The V gene is TRBV30, the J gene TRBJ2-7; no reliable D call. Trimming left V 4 bases short and J 2 bases short, with 12 bases between. CDR3 size: 13 residues. Germline V gene data show CDR1 as GTSNPN and CDR2 as SVGIG (reference sequence). CDR3 residues: CAWTHGLAYEQYF. Here the CDR3 DNA reads TGTGCCTGGACTCATGGGCTGGCCTACGAGCAGTACTTC.

V and J are TRBV7-7 and TRBJ2-5, with TRBD2 matching 7 bases. With 10 bases clipped from V and 7 bases from J, the junction kept 6 bases outside the gene matches. CDR1 and CDR2 (germline): SSHAT, FNYEAQ (reference sequence). CDR3 size: 11 residues. The CDR3 protein is CAIDRGGTQYF. In nucleotides, the CDR3 is TGTGCCATCGACCGCGGGGGGACCCAGTACTTC.

This chain links TRBV4-3 with TRBJ1-2, with 7 bases that match TRBD1. Germline CDR1 is LGHNA and CDR2 is YSLEER. V shed 0 bases and J 6 bases; nucleotides not matched to a gene: 13. The CDR3 is made up of 17 amino acids. The DNA for the CDR3 is TGCGCCAGCAGCCAAGACCCTCGGCAGCCGAGGGGGCATGGCTACACCTTC. Encoded protein: CASSQDPRQPRGHGYTF.

The CDR3 protein is CASSLLKGSNQPQHF. In DNA, the CDR3 is TGTGCCAGCAGTTTATTGAAGGGGAGCAATCAGCCCCAGCATTTT. The chain uses TRBV27 and TRBJ1-5, with D possibly being TRBD1 (5 bases). Germline V lookup: CDR1 MNHEY, CDR2 SMNVEV (reference sequence). Between the trimmed V and J ends, which lost 1 base and 1 base, there was a span of 8 bases. The CDR3 spans 15 residues.

This chain joins TRBV27 and TRBJ2-2, with D maybe TRBD1 (6 bases). V was trimmed by 6 bases and J by 3 bases, leaving 11 bases between them. The CDR3 is 14 amino acids. CDR1 and CDR2 from the germline V gene are MNHEY and SMNVEV (reference sequence). The CDR3 coding sequence is TGTGCCAGCAGCTGGGACACCTACACCGGGGAGCTGTTTTTT. Translated, it gives CASSWDTYTGELFF.

The genes are TRBV30 and TRBJ2-3; 7 positions match TRBD1. J was trimmed by 4 bases and V by 1 base; bases with no gene match: 5. The germline CDR1 and CDR2 sequences are GTSNPN and SVGIG (reference sequence). The CDR3 has 14 amino acids. The CDR3 sequence: CAWSEGGGPDTQYF. The CDR3 DNA sequence: TGTGCCTGGAGTGAAGGGGGCGGCCCAGATACGCAGTATTTT.